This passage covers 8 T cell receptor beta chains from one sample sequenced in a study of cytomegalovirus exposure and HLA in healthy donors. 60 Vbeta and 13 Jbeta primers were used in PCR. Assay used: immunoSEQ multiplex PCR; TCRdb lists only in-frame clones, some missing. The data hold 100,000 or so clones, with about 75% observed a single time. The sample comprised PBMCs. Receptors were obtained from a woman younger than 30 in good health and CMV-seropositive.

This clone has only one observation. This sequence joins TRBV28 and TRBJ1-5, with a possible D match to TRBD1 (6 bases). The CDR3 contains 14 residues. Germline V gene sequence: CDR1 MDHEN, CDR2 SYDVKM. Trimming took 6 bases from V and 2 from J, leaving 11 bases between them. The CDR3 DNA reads TGTGCCAGCAGCCCCGGGGGGCGCAATCAGCCCCAGCATTTT. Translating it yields CASSPGGRNQPQHF.

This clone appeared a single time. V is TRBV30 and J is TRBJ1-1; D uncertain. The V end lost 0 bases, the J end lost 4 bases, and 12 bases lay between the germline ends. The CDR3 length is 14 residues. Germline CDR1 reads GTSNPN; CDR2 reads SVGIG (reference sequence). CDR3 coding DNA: TGTGCCTGGAGTGTCGACCGCCGAGGCACTGAAGCTTTCTTT. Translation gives CAWSVDRRGTEAFF. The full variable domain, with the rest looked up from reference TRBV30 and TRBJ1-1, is SQTIHQWPATLVQPVGSPLSLECTVEGTSNPNLYWYRQAAGRGLQLLFYSVGIGQISSEVPQNLSASRPQDRQFILSSKKLLLSDSGFYLCAWSVDRRGTEAFFGQGTRLTVV.

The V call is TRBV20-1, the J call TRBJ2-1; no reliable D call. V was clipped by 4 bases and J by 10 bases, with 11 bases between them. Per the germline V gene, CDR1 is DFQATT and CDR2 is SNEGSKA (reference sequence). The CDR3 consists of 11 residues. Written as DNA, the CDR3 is TGCAGTGCTACAACTACGCGCGAGCAGTTCTTC. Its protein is CSATTTREQFF.

This chain's CDR3 is CASSYREGNTEAFF. In DNA form, the CDR3 reads TGTGCCAGCAGCTACAGGGAGGGGAACACTGAAGCTTTCTTT. The genes are TRBV6-5 and TRBJ1-1, with TRBD1 as a possible D gene (6 bases). The CDR3 sequence is 14 residues long. The V and J ends lost 6 bases and 1 base respectively, with 12 bases between them. CDR1 and CDR2 (germline): MNHEY, SVGAGI.

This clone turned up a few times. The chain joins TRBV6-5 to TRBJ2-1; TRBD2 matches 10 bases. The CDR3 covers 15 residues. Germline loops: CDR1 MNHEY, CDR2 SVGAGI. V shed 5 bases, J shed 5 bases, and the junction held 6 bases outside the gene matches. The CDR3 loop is CASSASSGRHNEQFF. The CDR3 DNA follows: TGTGCCAGCAGTGCCAGTAGCGGGAGGCACAATGAGCAGTTCTTC.

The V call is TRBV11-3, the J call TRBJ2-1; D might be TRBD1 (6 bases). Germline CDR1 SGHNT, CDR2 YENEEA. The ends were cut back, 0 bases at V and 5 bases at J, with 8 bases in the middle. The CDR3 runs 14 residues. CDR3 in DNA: TGTGCCAGCAGCTTAGACGCAGGGGACAATGAGCAGTTCTTC. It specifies CASSLDAGDNEQFF.

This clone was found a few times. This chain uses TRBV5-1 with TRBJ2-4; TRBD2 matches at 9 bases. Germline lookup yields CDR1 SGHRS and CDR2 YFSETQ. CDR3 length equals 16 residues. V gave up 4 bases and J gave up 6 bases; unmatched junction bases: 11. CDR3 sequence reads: CASSDHSGSTRNIQYF. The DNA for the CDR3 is TGCGCCAGCAGCGATCATAGCGGGAGCACAAGAAACATTCAGTACTTC. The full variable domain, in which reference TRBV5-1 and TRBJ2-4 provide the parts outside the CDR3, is KAGVTQTPRYLIKTRGQQVTLSCSPISGHRSVSWYQQTPGQGLQFLFEYFSETQRNKGNFPGRFSGRQFSNSRSEMNVSTLELGDSALYLCASSDHSGSTRNIQYFGAGTRLSVL.

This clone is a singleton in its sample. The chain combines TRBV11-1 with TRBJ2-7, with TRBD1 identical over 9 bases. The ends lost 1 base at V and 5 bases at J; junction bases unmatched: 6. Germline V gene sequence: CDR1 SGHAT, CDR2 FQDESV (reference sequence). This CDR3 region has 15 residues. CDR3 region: CASSLGGTGTNEQYF. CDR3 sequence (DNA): TGTGCCAGCAGCTTAGGCGGGACAGGGACGAACGAGCAGTACTTC.